This TCR beta chain came from a study of glioma-infiltrating T cells. TCR alpha and beta CDR3 regions were amplified from RNA using iRepertoire nested multiplex PCR. Each CDR3 protein gets one entry after TCRdb re-called the multiplex PCR reads with MiXCR. Found here are around 190,000 distinct CDR3 sequences, about 32% of them singletons; the top ten hold around 21%. V was cut by 2 bases and J by 6 bases, with 12 bases left in between. From germline, CDR1 is SQVTM and CDR2 ANQGSEA. This CDR3 contains 13 residues. This clonotype was counted only a few times. The receptor was derived from a human donor with low-grade glioma or glioblastoma, undergoing nonglioma brain surgery, or in good health (not recorded which). The chain uses TRBV29-1 and TRBJ2-3; the D gene is possibly TRBD2 (6 bases). The specimen sequenced was glioma tissue, nonneoplastic brain tissue, or PBMCs (not recorded which). The CDR3 DNA reads TGCAGCGTTGAACGGGCAGGGAGGGATACGCAGTATTTT. Protein: CSVERAGRDTQYF.